This TCR beta chain was identified in a study of shared clonotypes between healthy human individuals. General study results and limits: Researchers found naive subsets generally carried larger estimated richness than memory subsets.

The protocol was immunoSEQ multiplex PCR, while the TCRdb copy is restricted to in-frame clones and leaves out a portion. Of 600,000 to 750,000 clones listed, less than 95% are singletons. In the case of this clone: Its antigen is undetermined.

This clonotype originated in a man between 18 and 35 years old in good health. Some clones in this sample may be carry-over from other donors' samples. The sample taken for sequencing was memory CD8+ T cells from PBMCs. Subset meaning: CD45RO+ cells pooled with CCR7-negative TemRA cells.

This CDR3 reads CASTASSTDTQYF. For the CDR3, the DNA is TGTGCCAGCACCGCTTCTAGCACAGATACGCAGTATTTT. The chain uses TRBV6-1 and TRBJ2-3; D gene ambiguous. This CDR3 contains 13 residues. V was shortened by 7 bases and J by 0 bases, with 8 bases between the two germline ends. CDR1 MNHNS and CDR2 SASEGT come from the germline V gene.